Described below is a single T cell receptor (beta chain) sequence and its context. The data were taken from a study of regulatory T cells in long-lasting Graves disease. The time point is: persistent/refractory GD, antithyroid drugs over 5 years with positive TRAb. TCR sequences were obtained from RNA taken from PBMCs. Arm-PCR of CDR3 regions and iRepertoire HTBI primers were the basis on which TCR beta libraries were built. TCRdb recomputed calls from the multiplex PCR reads with MiXCR, one row per CDR3 protein. The sample has more than 300,000 distinct CDR3 sequences; roughly 21% are singletons. The trim removed 3 bases at V and 0 bases at J, leaving 1 base unmatched. CDR3 length equals 15 residues. Germline V gives CDR1 MNHEY, CDR2 SVGAGI.

The clonotype comes from a female donor with Graves disease. This sequence joins TRBV6-5 and TRBJ1-5, with 8 bases lining up with TRBD1. Sequencing used peripheral blood mononuclear cells (PBMCs), obtained when the disease was refractory, from a patient treated with antithyroid drugs. CDR3: CASSYTGGSNQPQHF. The CDR3 DNA is TGTGCCAGCAGTTATACAGGGGGTAGCAATCAGCCCCAGCATTTT.